Listed below are T cell receptor beta chains from one sample, sequenced in a study of blood T cells in healthy people across ages. TCRdb re-analysed the 5' RACE reads in MiXCR, keeping a single row per CDR3 protein. Of about 1.4 million distinct CDR3 sequences listed, roughly 60% are singletons. The sample consisted of blood. The receptor set was obtained from a man younger than 30 in good health. CDR3s include the opening cysteine and the closing phenylalanine or tryptophan. Each record gives: V gene, clone size, J gene, D gene, CDR3 DNA, CDR3 protein. The D gene is left open where the match is weak. Part of the rows lack a size; the others show once, few, many or a class for expanded clones.

TRBV28,NA,TRBJ2-2,NA,TGTGCCAGCAGTTTGGAAGAGGGATTTAACACCGGGGAGCTGTTTTTT,CASSLEEGFNTGELFF
TRBV7-2,NA,TRBJ2-3,NA,TGTGCCAGCAGCTTAGCCCAGACAGATACGCAGTATTTT,CASSLAQTDTQYF
TRBV7-9,few,TRBJ2-7,NA,TGTGCCAGCAGCGGACTACAGGGCCTGACCTACGAGCAGTACTTC,CASSGLQGLTYEQYF
TRBV6-5,NA,TRBJ2-7,NA,TGTGCCAGCAGTTACAATCAAGCTGACGAGCAGTACTTC,CASSYNQADEQYF
TRBV20-1,NA,TRBJ2-3,TRBD2,TGCAGTGCCGAGGGACTAGCGGGAGCGTTTGGCACAGATACGCAGTATTTT,CSAEGLAGAFGTDTQYF
TRBV4-1,NA,TRBJ2-5,NA,TGCGCCAGCAGCCAAGGGGTAGGGCGCGCGGAGTACTTC,CASSQGVGRAEYF
TRBV12-3/TRBV12-4,NA,TRBJ1-2,TRBD1,TGTGCCATCCCCGGGACAGCCTATGGCTACACCTTC,CAIPGTAYGYTF
TRBV10-3,NA,TRBJ2-7,NA,TGTGCCATCAGTCCAGGCTCCGAGCAGTACTTC,CAISPGSEQYF
TRBV5-6,NA,TRBJ2-7,NA,TGTGCCAGCAGCTTGGCCACTATGGGGCAGCTGGACGAGCAGTACTTC,CASSLATMGQLDEQYF
TRBV20-1,NA,TRBJ1-1,TRBD1,TGCAGTGCTAAATCCGGGACAGGGGTGACTGAAGCTTTCTTT,CSAKSGTGVTEAFF
TRBV9,NA,TRBJ2-2,TRBD1,TGTGCCAGCAGCTCCGAAGGGGGCGGCCCCACCGGGGAGCTGTTTTTT,CASSSEGGGPTGELFF
TRBV5-1,NA,TRBJ1-1,NA,TGCGCCAGCAGTTACTCCTTAGGCACTGAAGCTTTCTTT,CASSYSLGTEAFF
TRBV6-2/TRBV6-3,NA,TRBJ1-5,NA,TGTGCCAGCAGTTACCTGGGAATAAACAATCAGCCACAGCATTTT,CASSYLGINNQPQHF
TRBV5-8,NA,TRBJ2-3,NA,TGTGCCAGCAGCCCGGCAAGGGGTGACGCAGATACGCAGTATTTT,CASSPARGDADTQYF
TRBV29-1,NA,TRBJ1-1,NA,TGCAGCGTTGAACTGGGACAGAACACTGAAGCTTTCTTT,CSVELGQNTEAFF
TRBV5-1,NA,TRBJ2-7,NA,TGCGCCAGCGACGTTTACAACTACGAGCAGTACTTC,CASDVYNYEQYF
TRBV6-5,NA,TRBJ2-5,NA,TGTGCCAGCAGTTACTCGGTGGGCGAAGAGACCCAGTACTTC,CASSYSVGEETQYF
TRBV9,once,TRBJ1-2,TRBD1,TGTGCCAGCAGCGTACAGGGGGTGAGGGACCACTATGGCTACACCTTC,CASSVQGVRDHYGYTF
TRBV24-1,NA,TRBJ1-1,NA,TGTGCCACCAGTGATCTGACGGACAACGGAATGAACACTGAAGCTTTCTTT,CATSDLTDNGMNTEAFF
TRBV7-2,NA,TRBJ2-3,NA,TGTGCCAGCAACTTAGGAGTTGGGACGGATCTCACAGATACGCAGTATTTT,CASNLGVGTDLTDTQYF
TRBV19,NA,TRBJ2-1,TRBD2,TGTGCCATTAGTTTAACAGCGGGAGATAGCAATGAGCAGTTCTTC,CAISLTAGDSNEQFF
TRBV30,few,TRBJ2-5,TRBD1,TGTGCCGGGAAACCGGGACAGGGGGCAGGAGAGACCCAGTACTTC,CAGKPGQGAGETQYF
TRBV6-6,NA,TRBJ2-1,NA,TGTGCCAGCAGTCTAACCAGGGCGGGTGAGCAGTTCTTC,CASSLTRAGEQFF
TRBV20-1,NA,TRBJ2-3,NA,TGCAGTGCTAGAGACCACAGGGGCACAGATACGCAGTATTTT,CSARDHRGTDTQYF
TRBV7-9,NA,TRBJ2-1,NA,TGTGCCAGCAGCTTATTGGTACTCAGCTCCTACAATGAGCAGTTCTTC,CASSLLVLSSYNEQFF
TRBV12-3/TRBV12-4,NA,TRBJ1-2,NA,TGTGCCAGCAGTCTCCGGGACACCAATGGCTACACCTTC,CASSLRDTNGYTF
TRBV5-1,NA,TRBJ1-2,NA,TGCGCCAGCAGCCAATACCAGGACAGTCTCTATGGCTACACCTTC,CASSQYQDSLYGYTF
TRBV2,NA,TRBJ1-2,NA,TGTGCCAGCAGTGAAGTAGGGGGGGCTAACTATGGCTACACCTTC,CASSEVGGANYGYTF
TRBV7-9,NA,TRBJ1-2,NA,TGTGCCAGCAGCTTAGTCGATTGGGTTACCTATGGCTACACCTTC,CASSLVDWVTYGYTF
TRBV28,once,TRBJ2-1,TRBD2,TGTGCCAGCAGAGGAGTAGCGCGGGAGTCGAGAAATGAGCAGTTCTTC,CASRGVARESRNEQFF
TRBV25-1,NA,TRBJ2-1,NA,TGTGCCAGCAGCAGCCGTAGGGGTCCGGGAAATGAGCAGTTCTTC,CASSSRRGPGNEQFF
TRBV28,few,TRBJ2-5,TRBD1,TGTGCCAGCAGTTTAAGGACAGGTCGGGAGACCCAGTACTTC,CASSLRTGRETQYF
TRBV4-1,NA,TRBJ2-7,NA,TGCGCCAGCAGCCAAGCCCCGAGGGGGGTCGAGCAGTACTTC,CASSQAPRGVEQYF
TRBV4-1,NA,TRBJ1-5,NA,TGCGCCAGCAGCCAATCCAGGGGCGATCAGCCCCAGCATTTT,CASSQSRGDQPQHF
TRBV5-1,few,TRBJ2-3,NA,TGCGCCAGCAGCTTGGAGAGCAGGGGTGATACGCAGTATTTT,CASSLESRGDTQYF
TRBV29-1,NA,TRBJ2-7,NA,TGCAGCGTTCTAGGAGACTACGAGCAGTACTTC,CSVLGDYEQYF
TRBV29-1,few,TRBJ1-2,NA,TGCAGCGTTCGGCCTCGGCTGGAGTATGGCTACACCTTC,CSVRPRLEYGYTF
TRBV10-2,NA,TRBJ1-4,NA,TGCGCCAGCAGTGAGAAGGAAGAACTGTTTTTT,CASSEKEELFF
TRBV2,NA,TRBJ2-2,NA,TGTGCCACCAGTCCTGTGGACTCGAACACCGGGGAGCTGTTTTTT,CATSPVDSNTGELFF